What follows is one T cell receptor beta chain and its context. Its antigen remains unidentified. Each CDR3 protein gets one entry after TCRdb re-called the reads with MiXCR. Found here are fewer than 1,000,000 distinct CDR3 sequences, about 33% of them singletons; the top ten hold around 15%. The CDR3 has 16 residues. V shed 3 bases and J 7 bases; nucleotides not matched to a gene: 8. The entry originates in a study of T cell repertoires in cytomegalovirus infection. Across the whole study: From public TCR beta signatures came an indication of both CMV infection and matching HLA type.

This clonotype originated in a human donor in good health (CMV status not recorded). Some clones in this sample may be carry-over from other donors' samples. The chain couples TRBV12-3 or TRBV12-4 to TRBJ2-3; 12 positions match TRBD2. This material consisted of cultured CD8+ T cells from PBMCs, taken from culture after CMV antigen stimulation. The CDR3 region is CASSFETSGGPNTQYF. As DNA, the CDR3 is TGTGCCAGCAGTTTTGAGACTAGCGGGGGCCCGAATACGCAGTATTTT.